This T cell receptor (beta chain) was captured in a study of identical twins. This clonotype was observed a handful of times. CDR3 length equals 14 residues. V lost 2 bases, J lost 5 bases, and 7 bases stayed unmatched. Per germline, CDR1 DFQATT and CDR2 SNEGSKA (reference sequence). Via MiXCR, TCRdb re-called the 5' RACE reads, giving one row per CDR3 protein. The sample comprises 500,000 to 650,000 distinct CDR3 sequences, about 22% of which are singletons, and approximately 0.52% rests with the top ten. A further study also used this sample, focusing on yellow fever vaccine responses in identical twins.

This clonotype originated in a woman aged 18-29 years in good health. Specimen: CD4+ T cells sorted from blood. The chain joins TRBV20-1 to TRBJ2-5; 8 bases are a match to TRBD1. The DNA of the CDR3 is TGCAGTGCTAGATGGCAGGGGGCACAGGAGACCCAGTACTTC. This translates into CSARWQGAQETQYF.